The rows below give T cell receptor beta chains drawn from one sample of a study of human T cells and chemical hapten exposure. Using its own MiXCR run on the RACE reads, TCRdb lists one record per CDR3 protein. The sample lists 300,000 to 350,000 distinct CDR3 sequences, under 8% seen once, with roughly 8% in the top ten. The source material was whole blood, sampled in connection with sensitization to the hapten diphenylcyclopropenone (DPC). The receptors derive from a woman in her late teens or twenties with alopecia areata. Some clones in this sample may be carry-over from other donors' samples. The CDR3 runs from the conserved cysteine through the conserved F or W. D genes are given only for firm matches. The size field is filled for only some rows; it gives once, few, many or a size class.

v_gene	d_gene	abundance	j_gene	CDR3nt	CDR3aa
TRBV3-1	TRBD1	.	TRBJ1-5	TGTGCCAGCAGCCAGAGAGGGACAGGGGTGAATCAGCCCCAGCATTTT	CASSQRGTGVNQPQHF
TRBV12-3/TRBV12-4	.	few	TRBJ2-1	TGTGCCAGCAGTCGTTCGCCGATAATCAATGAGCAGTTCTTC	CASSRSPIINEQFF
TRBV7-9	TRBD1	.	TRBJ1-1	TGTGCCAGCAGCCCGCAGACAGGGGTTTCTGAAGCTTTCTTT	CASSPQTGVSEAFF
TRBV29-1	TRBD1	few	TRBJ1-1	TGCAGCGTTGACCGCCCCCGGGACAGTGAAGCTTTCTTT	CSVDRPRDSEAFF
TRBV6-6	TRBD1	few	TRBJ1-5	TGTGCCAGCAGTTACAGGGGGCCCGGTCAGCCCCAGCATTTT	CASSYRGPGQPQHF
TRBV18	.	.	TRBJ2-3	TGTGCCAGCTCACCAAGAGGGACCCTAACAGATACGCAGTATTTT	CASSPRGTLTDTQYF
TRBV6-1	.	.	TRBJ1-2	TGTGCCAGCAGCCCCGAGACGGGCTATGGCTACACCTTC	CASSPETGYGYTF
TRBV18	.	.	TRBJ2-7	TGTGCCAGCTCCGGCGCCGGGACGGGAGTCTCCGAGCAGTACTTC	CASSGAGTGVSEQYF
TRBV28	TRBD1	many	TRBJ2-5	TGTGCCAGCAGCCTACCTTACCCGACAGGGGACAAGGAGACCCAGTACTTC	CASSLPYPTGDKETQYF
TRBV4-1	TRBD1	few	TRBJ1-5	TGCGCCAGCAGCCAACCTGACAGGGACCAGCCCCAGCATTTT	CASSQPDRDQPQHF
TRBV9	.	.	TRBJ2-3	TGTGCCAGCAGCGTAGTAGGGAGCACAGATACGCAGTATTTT	CASSVVGSTDTQYF
TRBV9	TRBD1	many	TRBJ2-7	TGTGCCAGCAGCGGGGACAGGGACGAGCAGTACTTC	CASSGDRDEQYF
TRBV6-5	.	many	TRBJ2-7	TGTGCCAGCAGCTACCAACCAGGATTAGCCTACGAGCAGTACTTC	CASSYQPGLAYEQYF
TRBV7-3	.	.	TRBJ2-3	TGTGCCAGCAGCTTATTCGCAGGATCGCCCACAGATACGCAGTATTTT	CASSLFAGSPTDTQYF
TRBV7-6	.	.	TRBJ2-2	TGTGCCAGCAGCTTAGCCTCTATATTTGGCGGTGCCGGGGAGCTGTTTTTT	CASSLASIFGGAGELFF
TRBV6-2/TRBV6-3	TRBD1	few	TRBJ1-1	TGTGCCAGCAGCCCTTACCCACAGGGGCTCGACACTGAAGCTTTCTTT	CASSPYPQGLDTEAFF